These 21 T cell receptor beta chains were all obtained from the same sample, sequenced in a study of T cells expressing NK-cell markers. Reprocessing the 5' RACE reads, TCRdb reports a single entry for every CDR3 protein and omits DNA. The sample includes about 430,000 distinct CDR3 sequences. Sequencing was carried out using blood T cells: a sorted CD56 or NKG2C T cell subset, CD4+ or CD8+ T cells, or bulk PBMC T cells (not recorded which). The source of these receptors is a woman aged 50 to 60 in good health.

The chain uses TRBV6-1 and TRBJ1-5; TCRdb lists TRBD1, though no DNA is available to test this call. CDR3 size: 15 residues. Per the germline V gene, CDR1 is MNHNS and CDR2 is SASEGT. The CDR3 reads CASSEQGTQNQPQHF.

CDR3 sequence reads: CASNVASGSGELFF. The chain links TRBV6-2 or TRBV6-3 to TRBJ2-2; the TCRdb D gene call, TRBD2, has no DNA to confirm it. The CDR3 totals 14 residues. Germline CDR1 is MNHEY and CDR2 is SVGEGT.

The rearrangement links TRBV3-1 to TRBJ2-5. This CDR3 comprises 16 residues. Germline values: CDR1 LGHDT, CDR2 YNNKEL (reference sequence). The CDR3 sequence is CASSQDRPMGQETQYF.

This chain links TRBV15 with TRBJ2-2. CDR1 LNHNV and CDR2 YYDKDF come from the germline V gene (reference sequence). The CDR3 consists of 16 residues. CDR3 sequence: CATSSPGGPDTGELFF.

This sequence joins TRBV12-3 or TRBV12-4 and TRBJ1-5. The length of the CDR3 is 14 residues. CDR3 residues: CASSSSIGNQPQHF.

The V call is TRBV12-3 or TRBV12-4, the J call TRBJ2-1; TCRdb designates TRBD1, a call that cannot be tested without DNA. The CDR3 covers 17 residues. CDR3 sequence: CASSLTSITGPLVEQFF.

This chain joins TRBV12-3 or TRBV12-4 and TRBJ1-4; the TCRdb call, TRBD1, lacks DNA for checking. This CDR3 spans 15 amino acids. The CDR3 spells CASRDDGTGQEKLFF.

The chain has TRBV11-2 and TRBJ1-2; TCRdb reports TRBD1, a call that lacks DNA to check it against. The CDR3 loop spans 16 amino acids. The V gene's germline CDR1 is SGHAT and CDR2 FQNNGV. The CDR3 spells CASSRPGRGKANGYTF.

This chain links TRBV5-6 with TRBJ1-5. CDR1 and CDR2 (germline): SGHDT, YYEEEE. This CDR3 comprises 14 residues. This CDR3 reads CASGTVSGNQPQHF.

This chain uses TRBV20-1 with TRBJ2-1; absent DNA, TCRdb's TRBD2 call cannot be checked. The CDR3 contains 17 residues. Germline V gene sequence: CDR1 DFQATT, CDR2 SNEGSKA (reference sequence). This chain's CDR3 is CSARPPSGPGGPGEQFF.

V usage is TRBV7-7 and J usage is TRBJ1-4; TCRdb's D gene call, TRBD1, goes unchecked for lack of DNA. From germline, CDR1 is SSHAT and CDR2 FNYEAQ (reference sequence). CDR3 length: 14 amino acids. Here the CDR3 reads CASSGTGRCEKLFF.

The V call is TRBV7-9, the J call TRBJ1-1. The CDR3 runs to 17 residues. The germline V gene has CDR1 SEHNR and CDR2 FQNEAQ (reference sequence). CDR3 loop: CASSSISGIGWNTEAFF.

This rearrangement joins TRBV12-3 or TRBV12-4 to TRBJ1-3. The CDR3 length is 13 residues. CDR3 sequence reads: CASNFWWGNTIYF.

The chain employs TRBV30 and TRBJ1-1; the TCRdb D gene call, TRBD1, has no DNA to confirm it. The V gene's germline CDR1 is GTSNPN and CDR2 SVGIG (reference sequence). This CDR3 contains 11 residues. CDR3 region: CALGQSSEAFF.

The chain employs TRBV3-1 and TRBJ2-2. Germline V lookup: CDR1 LGHDT, CDR2 YNNKEL (reference sequence). The CDR3 is 15 amino acids. CDR3 amino acids: CASRLGVVNTGELFF.

The rearrangement uses TRBV12-3 or TRBV12-4 and TRBJ2-1; absent DNA, TCRdb's TRBD2 call cannot be checked. The CDR3 is 16 amino acids. The CDR3 is CASSLPGLAGGNEQFF.

The CDR3 region is CASRHSGGPGELFF. J is TRBJ2-2 and V is TRBV5-6; TCRdb returns TRBD1, unconfirmable since there is no DNA. Per the germline V gene, CDR1 is SGHDT and CDR2 is YYEEEE. The length of the CDR3 is 14 residues. Drawing the rest from reference TRBV5-6 and TRBJ2-2, the complete variable domain is DAGVTQSPTHLIKTRGQQVTLRCSPKSGHDTVSWYQQALGQGPQFIFQYYEEEERQRGNFPDRFSGHQFPNYSSELNVNALLLGDSALYLCASRHSGGPGELFFGEGSRLTVL.

The chain combines TRBV5-1 with TRBJ2-1. The CDR3 spans 11 residues. Germline V lookup: CDR1 SGHRS, CDR2 YFSETQ. CDR3 protein: CASSLGQQVFF.

The rearrangement links TRBV30 to TRBJ1-1. This CDR3 is built from 15 residues. Germline V CDR1 and CDR2: GTSNPN, SVGIG (reference sequence). The CDR3 spells CAWAYAGGFNTEAFF.

The chain couples TRBV5-1 to TRBJ2-3; TCRdb gives TRBD1 as the D gene, but with no DNA this cannot be confirmed. Germline values: CDR1 SGHRS, CDR2 YFSETQ. The length of the CDR3 is 16 residues. This CDR3 is CASSLNPTGLLDTQYF.

The chain recombines TRBV20-1 with TRBJ2-1; TCRdb selects TRBD1, and the lack of DNA leaves this call unchecked. Germline loops: CDR1 DFQATT, CDR2 SNEGSKA (reference sequence). CDR3 length: 15 amino acids. The CDR3 reads CSARVRVKLNGEQFF.